The 20 T cell receptor beta chains reported below all come from one sample, sequenced in a study of T cells in Graves' hyperthyroidism and ophthalmopathy. The TCR beta CDR3 regions underwent amplification using RNA transcripts as the source. The HTBI primer set served for first-round RT-PCR of the TCR CDR3. TCRdb processed the multiplex PCR reads anew with MiXCR; each CDR3 protein has one entry. This sample has approximately 200,000 distinct CDR3 sequences; about 18% occur once, and the top ten carry roughly 44%. The specimen sequenced was blood. These receptors originate from a middle-aged man with Graves' hyperthyroidism.

To note about this clonotype: This may be a read error, as it is one base from a much larger clone. The chain recombines TRBV28 with TRBJ1-1; D remains ambiguous. The germline gives CDR1 MDHEN, CDR2 SYDVKM. The length of the CDR3 is 14 residues. Trimming took off 6 bases at V and 1 base at J, with 12 bases between the two ends. As DNA, the CDR3 is TGTGCCAGCAGCCCAGTGAACCCGAACACTGAAGCTTTCTTT. The encoded protein is CASSPVNPNTEAFF.

The gene calls are TRBV9 and TRBJ1-6, with TRBD1 as a possible D gene (6 bases). V shed 1 base and J shed 1 base, with 12 bases lying between them. The germline gives CDR1 SGDLS, CDR2 YYNGEE. The CDR3 covers 17 residues. The CDR3 is CASSVYSTGSYNSPLHF. CDR3 sequence (DNA): TGTGCCAGCAGCGTATACTCTACAGGGTCCTATAATTCACCCCTCCACTTT.

The gene calls are TRBV14 and TRBJ2-7; D unclear. Trimming left V 3 bases short and J 2 bases short, with 11 bases between. CDR3 length: 14 amino acids. Germline-derived CDR1 and CDR2 are SGHDN and FVKESK. The chain's CDR3 is CASSQRIEAYEQYF. The CDR3 bases are TGTGCCAGCAGCCAGAGGATAGAGGCCTACGAGCAGTACTTC.

This clonotype was recorded at least ten times. The J gene is TRBJ1-1, the V gene TRBV13; D unresolved. V lost 1 base to trimming and J lost 1 base, with 1 base between them. The CDR3 totals 12 residues. Germline CDR1 PRHDT, CDR2 FYEKMQ (reference sequence). In DNA, the CDR3 is TGTGCCAGCAGCTTAGAGAACACTGAAGCTTTCTTT. Protein sequence: CASSLENTEAFF.

This clonotype was found many times. Here the CDR3 reads CAWRRAGLETQYF. The CDR3 DNA reads TGTGCCTGGAGGAGGGCAGGGCTTGAGACCCAGTACTTC. The rearrangement links TRBV30 to TRBJ2-5; D is tentatively TRBD1 or TRBD2 (5 bases each). Deletions cut 3 bases from V and 5 bases from J, with 13 bases between. CDR1 GTSNPN and CDR2 SVGIG come from the germline V gene (reference sequence). The CDR3 loop spans 13 amino acids.

This clonotype turned up a few times. The V and J genes are TRBV6-2 or TRBV6-3 and TRBJ2-1; TRBD1 or TRBD2 may be the D gene (5 bases each). The CDR3 loop spans 14 amino acids. Germline V CDR1 and CDR2: MNHEY, SVGEGT. The V end was cut by 6 bases, the J end by 8 bases, with 17 bases between. The CDR3 nucleotides are TGTGCCAGCAGCGTGGGGGATTGGTGGTATGAGCAGTTCTTC. Amino acid sequence: CASSVGDWWYEQFF.

With respect to this clonotype: A read error may be the cause here, since a much bigger clone is one base away. This CDR3 is missing its conserved last phenylalanine or tryptophan, likely due to a read error. V usage is TRBV30 and J usage is TRBJ1-1, with TRBD1 matching over 8 bases. The CDR3 loop spans 16 amino acids. After removal of 0 bases from V and 5 bases from J, the junction contained 11 bases not matched to a gene. Per germline, CDR1 GTSNPN and CDR2 SVGIG (reference sequence). The CDR3 nucleotides read TGTGCCTGGAGTGTACAGGGGGGTCGGTTTGGGACTGAAGCTTTCTCT. Encoded protein: CAWSVQGGRFGTEAFS.

The chain has TRBV6-5 and TRBJ2-3; maybe TRBD2 (6 bases). This CDR3 spans 15 amino acids. Per germline, CDR1 MNHEY and CDR2 SVGAGI. Trimming shortened V by 0 bases and J by 5 bases, and 12 bases separated the two germline ends. The CDR3 DNA sequence: TGTGCCAGCAGTTACTCGGCGGGGCGAGGAGATACGCAGTATTTT. Translated, it gives CASSYSAGRGDTQYF.

The chain uses TRBV6-1 and TRBJ1-2; D is undetermined. V lost 0 bases, J lost 1 base, and 3 bases lay in between. Per the germline V gene, CDR1 is MNHNS and CDR2 is SASEGT. This CDR3 spans 13 amino acids. CDR3: CASSEAVNYGYTF. The CDR3 nucleotides read TGTGCCAGCAGTGAAGCGGTTAACTATGGCTACACCTTC.

The chain is built from TRBV15 and TRBJ2-3, with 13 nucleotides matching TRBD2. In germline, CDR1 is LNHNV, CDR2 YYDKDF (reference sequence). The CDR3 length is 16 residues. V gave up 3 bases and J gave up 2 bases; unmatched junction bases: 2. In DNA form, the CDR3 reads TGTGCCACCAGCAGGGGACTAGCGGGGCCCACAGATACGCAGTATTTT. Amino acids: CATSRGLAGPTDTQYF.

This clonotype was observed many times. The chain joins TRBV7-9 to TRBJ1-2, with 8 nucleotides matching TRBD1. Trimming cost V 1 base and J 2 bases; bases outside gene matches: 9. The CDR3 loop spans 17 amino acids. Germline V gene sequence: CDR1 SEHNR, CDR2 FQNEAQ (reference sequence). The CDR3 region has the DNA TGTGCCAGCAGCTTAGGACGGACAGGGCAAAGAAACTATGGCTACACCTTC. Protein: CASSLGRTGQRNYGYTF.

A few counts support this clonotype. V and J are TRBV7-9 and TRBJ1-1; 9 bases agree with TRBD1. The J segment lost 5 bases and the V segment lost 7 bases, leaving 14 bases of the junction unmatched. CDR3 length: 16 amino acids. Germline CDR1 is SEHNR and CDR2 is FQNEAQ (reference sequence). The CDR3 here is CASISRGGTGRTEAFF. For the CDR3, the DNA is TGTGCCAGCATCTCCCGGGGAGGGACAGGGCGTACTGAAGCTTTCTTT.

This clonotype was detected many times. The V and J genes are TRBV18 and TRBJ2-5; D is possibly TRBD2 (6 bases). The CDR3 covers 16 residues. Germline V lookup: CDR1 KGHSH, CDR2 LQKENI. Trimming took off 0 bases at V and 1 base at J, with 12 bases between the two ends. The CDR3 reads CASSPPGGRIQETQYF. The CDR3 DNA reads as TGTGCCAGCTCACCACCCGGGGGACGGATCCAAGAGACCCAGTACTTC. The full variable domain, rest sourced from reference TRBV18 and TRBJ2-5, is NAGVMQNPRHLVRRRGQEARLRCSPMKGHSHVYWYRQLPEEGLKFMVYLQKENIIDESGMPKERFSAEFPKEGPSILRIQQVVRGDSAAYFCASSPPGGRIQETQYFGPGTRLLVL.

V and J are TRBV30 and TRBJ2-5, with 7 bases matching TRBD2. The V segment lost 5 bases and the J segment 2 bases; nucleotides outside the gene matches: 11. Germline V gene lookup returns CDR1 GTSNPN and CDR2 SVGIG (reference sequence). The CDR3 runs 15 residues. CDR3 nucleotides: TGTGCCTGGGGGGAGGGCTGGGGTGCGCAAGAGACCCAGTACTTC. This encodes CAWGEGWGAQETQYF. Drawing the rest from reference TRBV30 and TRBJ2-5, the complete variable domain is SQTIHQWPATLVQPVGSPLSLECTVEGTSNPNLYWYRQAAGRGLQLLFYSVGIGQISSEVPQNLSASRPQDRQFILSSKKLLLSDSGFYLCAWGEGWGAQETQYFGPGTRLLVL.

This rearrangement joins TRBV3-1 to TRBJ2-3, with D perhaps TRBD2 (7 bases). The CDR3 loop spans 16 amino acids. CDR1 is LGHDT and CDR2 is YNNKEL in the germline V gene (reference sequence). The V end lost 4 bases, the J end lost 4 bases, and 18 bases lay between the germline ends. In DNA, the CDR3 is TGTGCCAGCAGCCGGGGGGGCCTTGGGTTCCCAGATACGCAGTATTTT. Its translation: CASSRGGLGFPDTQYF.

As for this clonotype: A clone one base away is much larger, so this may be a read error. J is TRBJ2-1 and V is TRBV7-9; D is perhaps TRBD1 (6 bases). The germline V and J ends were trimmed by 4 bases and 10 bases, with 11 bases remaining between them. CDR3 length: 12 amino acids. CDR1 is SEHNR, CDR2 FQNEAQ, per germline (reference sequence). The CDR3 coding sequence is TGTGCCAGCAGCTCAGGGGTGCGGGAGCAGTTCTTC. It yields the protein CASSSGVREQFF.

Many counts were recorded for this clonotype. This chain uses TRBV3-1 with TRBJ2-3; 8 bases are shared with TRBD1. The CDR3 length is 14 residues. From germline, CDR1 is LGHDT and CDR2 YNNKEL (reference sequence). The V gene end was trimmed by 0 bases and the J gene end by 6 bases; junction bases not matched to a gene: 2. Here the CDR3 DNA reads TGTGCCAGCAGCCAAGATGACAGGGGCGATACGCAGTATTTT. Translated, it gives CASSQDDRGDTQYF.

This clonotype was recorded at least ten times. The rearrangement uses TRBV14 and TRBJ2-2; no reliable D call. The V and J ends lost 4 bases and 7 bases respectively, with 16 bases between them. Germline-derived CDR1 and CDR2 are SGHDN and FVKESK. The CDR3 is 15 amino acids. The CDR3 loop reads CASSLHDSMDGELFF. DNA of the CDR3: TGTGCCAGCAGCCTACACGACTCTATGGACGGGGAGCTGTTTTTT.

In its sample, this clonotype was seen many times. The J gene is TRBJ1-1, the V gene TRBV6-5; possibly TRBD1 for D (6 bases). Germline lookup yields CDR1 MNHEY and CDR2 SVGAGI. Trimming took off 0 bases at V and 7 bases at J, with 15 bases between the two ends. This CDR3 is built from 15 residues. This chain's CDR3 is CASSYSFSRGYEAFF. CDR3 nucleotides: TGTGCCAGCAGTTACTCTTTCTCCAGGGGATATGAAGCTTTCTTT.

The gene calls are TRBV18 and TRBJ2-6; D might be TRBD2 (5 bases). The germline V and J ends were trimmed by 2 bases and 2 bases, with 7 bases remaining between them. There are 15 residues in the CDR3. Germline V lookup: CDR1 KGHSH, CDR2 LQKENI. The CDR3 region has the DNA TGTGCCAGCTCACCAGCCGGGGCTGGGGCCAACGTCCTGACTTTC. Residues: CASSPAGAGANVLTF. The complete variable domain, with remaining parts taken from reference TRBV18 and TRBJ2-6, reads NAGVMQNPRHLVRRRGQEARLRCSPMKGHSHVYWYRQLPEEGLKFMVYLQKENIIDESGMPKERFSAEFPKEGPSILRIQQVVRGDSAAYFCASSPAGAGANVLTFGAGSRLTVL.